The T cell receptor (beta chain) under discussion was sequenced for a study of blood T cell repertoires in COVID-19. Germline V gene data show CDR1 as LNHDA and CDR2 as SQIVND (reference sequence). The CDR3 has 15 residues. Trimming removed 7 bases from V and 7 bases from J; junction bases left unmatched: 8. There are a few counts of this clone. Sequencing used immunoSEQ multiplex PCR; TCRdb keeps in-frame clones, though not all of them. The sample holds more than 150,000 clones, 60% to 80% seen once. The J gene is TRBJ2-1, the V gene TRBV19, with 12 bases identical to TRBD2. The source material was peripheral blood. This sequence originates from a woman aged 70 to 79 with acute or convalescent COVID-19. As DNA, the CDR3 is TGTGCCAGTACCACAGGACTAGCGGGATCGAATGAGCAGTTCTTC. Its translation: CASTTGLAGSNEQFF.